This T cell receptor (beta chain) originates from a study of CD8 T cells in ankylosing spondylitis. Notes on the study in general: Ankylosing spondylitis blood seemed to carry a telltale TCR beta motif made of roughly eight highly homologous variants.

MiXCR, run by TCRdb on the 5' RACE reads, gives a single entry per CDR3 protein. Of under 850,000 distinct CDR3 sequences listed, over 15% are singletons. This clonotype occurred a few times. No antigen is known for it. Trimming shortened V by 1 base and J by 3 bases, and 14 bases separated the two germline ends. Germline assignment: CDR1 SGHRS and CDR2 YFSETQ. The CDR3 totals 15 residues. The chain combines TRBV5-1 with TRBJ2-7; D tentatively fits TRBD1 or TRBD2 (5 bases each). Sequences were obtained from blood, either unsorted or a sorted T cell fraction (not recorded which). The origin of this receptor is a male donor with ankylosing spondylitis. The CDR3 spells CASSLWQGEGYEQYF. The DNA for the CDR3 is TGCGCCAGCAGCTTGTGGCAGGGTGAGGGCTACGAGCAGTACTTC. Full variable domain (rest looked up from reference TRBV5-1 and TRBJ2-7): KAGVTQTPRYLIKTRGQQVTLSCSPISGHRSVSWYQQTPGQGLQFLFEYFSETQRNKGNFPGRFSGRQFSNSRSEMNVSTLELGDSALYLCASSLWQGEGYEQYFGPGTRLTVT.